A selection of T cell receptor beta chains follows, all from one sample in a study of CD8+ T cells in alopecia areata. Clones were sequenced by immunoSEQ multiplex PCR, and TCRdb holds only the in-frame ones, with some missing. The sample shows more than 200,000 clones, 64% of them seen only once. Sequenced here: CD4+ T cells sorted from blood, sampled at week 4, from a patient treated with tofacitinib. These receptors were taken from a human donor with alopecia areata. Both conserved end residues are part of each CDR3. The D gene is left open where the match is weak. The size of a clone is reported for some rows only, either as once, few or many, or as a class for expanded clones.

CASSLDSLGQYF TGTGCCAGCAGCTTAGACAGCCTCGGTCAGTACTTC TRBJ2-7 - TRBV7-9 - 12
CASSYSDRLPLHF TGTGCCAGCAGTTACTCTGACAGATTACCCCTCCACTTT TRBJ1-6 - TRBV6-5 - 13
CASADSRSGNTIYF TGCGCCAGCGCCGACAGCCGCTCTGGAAACACCATATATTTT TRBJ1-3 - TRBV5-1 - 14
CASSLSGQNYGYTF TGTGCCAGCAGCTTATCTGGGCAGAACTATGGCTACACCTTC TRBJ1-2 - TRBV7-2 - 14
CASSVGPNGNSPLHF TGTGCCAGCAGCGTAGGTCCCAATGGGAATTCACCCCTCCACTTT TRBJ1-6 - TRBV9 once 15
CSVGGLTTEAFF TGCAGCGTTGGAGGTTTGACCACTGAAGCTTTCTTT TRBJ1-1 - TRBV29-1 - 12
CASSARETQYF TGTGCCAGCAGTGCCAGGGAGACCCAGTACTTC TRBJ2-5 - TRBV2 - 11
CSVDTRDQGYF TGCAGCGTTGACACTCGAGATCAGGGGTACTTC TRBJ2-5 - TRBV29-1 few 11
CASSLVAGGNEKLFF TGCGCCAGCAGCTTGGTGGCAGGGGGAAATGAAAAACTGTTTTTT TRBJ1-4 TRBD1 TRBV5-1 - 15
CSAGTGQATGELFF TGCAGCGCGGGAACTGGACAGGCCACCGGGGAGCTGTTTTTT TRBJ2-2 TRBD1 TRBV29-1 - 14
CASTLSSYNSPLHF TGTGCCAGCACCCTTAGCTCCTATAATTCACCCCTCCACTTT TRBJ1-6 - TRBV2 once 14
CASSFGLSPNEQFF TGTGCCAGCTCATTCGGACTCTCCCCCAATGAGCAGTTCTTC TRBJ2-1 - TRBV18 few 14
CASSFWAGETQYF TGTGCCAGCAGCTTCTGGGCCGGGGAGACCCAGTACTTC TRBJ2-5 - TRBV5-6 - 13
CAWDRSRSNQPQHF TGTGCCTGGGACCGGTCCCGAAGCAATCAGCCCCAGCATTTT TRBJ1-5 - TRBV30 - 14
CAWERGGTQYF TGTGCCTGGGAGAGGGGTGGGACCCAGTACTTC TRBJ2-5 - TRBV30 few 11
CASSLNWGRTEAFF TGTGCCAGCAGCTTAAATTGGGGGCGCACTGAAGCTTTCTTT TRBJ1-1 - TRBV7-8 - 14
CAISRTGNNQPQHF TGTGCCATCAGCCGGACAGGGAACAATCAGCCCCAGCATTTT TRBJ1-5 TRBD1 TRBV10-3 - 14
CATSRDKRTETYEQYF TGTGCCACCAGCAGAGATAAACGGACAGAAACCTACGAGCAGTACTTC TRBJ2-7 - TRBV15 few 16
CSVRTRRTTDTQYF TGCAGCGTTCGAACCCGACGAACGACAGATACGCAGTATTTT TRBJ2-3 - TRBV29-1 few 14
CASSSGSTQYF TGTGCCAGCTCCTCGGGGTCTACGCAGTATTTT TRBJ2-3 - TRBV25-1 - 11
CASSLSGTGRSGELFF TGTGCCAGCAGCTTGAGTGGGACAGGGAGATCCGGTGAGCTGTTTTTT TRBJ2-2 TRBD1 TRBV5-4 - 16
CASSLAGETQYF TGTGCCAGCAGCTTGGCCGGGGAGACCCAGTACTTC TRBJ2-5 - TRBV5-4 - 12
CATSRDRLSSYEQYF TGTGCCACCAGCAGGGACAGACTAAGCTCCTACGAGCAGTACTTC TRBJ2-7 - TRBV15 few 15
CASSQAGTRDTQYF TGCGCCAGCAGCCAAGCCGGGACTAGAGATACGCAGTATTTT TRBJ2-3 TRBD2 TRBV4-1 - 14
CASSMTEISTNEKLFF TGTGCCAGCAGCATGACAGAGATTTCAACTAATGAAAAACTGTTTTTT TRBJ1-4 - TRBV7-2 - 16
CASSQSPGQGYEQYF TGTGCCAGCAGCCAGTCTCCGGGACAGGGTTACGAGCAGTACTTC TRBJ2-7 TRBD1 TRBV4-2 - 15
CSVAAPEAFF TGCAGCGTGGCCGCCCCTGAAGCTTTCTTT TRBJ1-1 - TRBV29-1 - 10
CSVEVGDQTQYF TGCAGCGTTGAAGTGGGGGATCAGACCCAGTACTTC TRBJ2-5 - TRBV29-1 - 12
CASSQGGQGSDTQYF TGTGCCAGCAGCCAAGGAGGACAGGGGTCAGATACGCAGTATTTT TRBJ2-3 TRBD1 TRBV4-2 - 15
CASSQDRRTRASF TGCGCCAGCAGCCAAGATAGGAGGACTAGGGCCTCCTTC TRBJ2-4 TRBD2 TRBV4-1 - 13
CASSPGDRASETQYF TGCGCCAGCAGCCCAGGCGACAGGGCCTCGGAGACCCAGTACTTC TRBJ2-5 TRBD1 TRBV5-1 - 15
CASSIRWTGGAGNEQFF TGTGCCAGTAGTATTCGCTGGACAGGGGGCGCCGGTAATGAGCAGTTCTTC TRBJ2-1 TRBD1 TRBV19 - 17
CASSRDLGSTDTQYF TGTGCCAGCAGTCGGGACCTGGGAAGCACAGATACGCAGTATTTT TRBJ2-3 - TRBV27 - 15
CASNVEGAANTEAFF TGTGCCAGTAACGTTGAGGGGGCGGCGAACACTGAAGCTTTCTTT TRBJ1-1 TRBD1 TRBV19 few 15
CASSREAGDHGYTF TGTGCCAGCAGCCGCGAGGCGGGTGATCATGGCTACACCTTC TRBJ1-2 - TRBV4-2 - 14
CASSLATVSSGANVLTF TGCGCCAGCAGCTTGGCCACGGTGAGCTCTGGGGCCAACGTCCTGACTTTC TRBJ2-6 - TRBV5-1 - 17
CSVNTAVNTEAFF TGCAGCGTCAATACCGCGGTGAACACTGAAGCTTTCTTT TRBJ1-1 - TRBV29-1 - 13
CASRAAGGRTDTQYF TGTGCCAGCAGAGCAGCGGGGGGCCGCACAGATACGCAGTATTTT TRBJ2-3 TRBD2 TRBV5-4 - 15
CASSQEGPGTGYNSPLHF TGCGCCAGCAGCCAAGAGGGACCCGGGACGGGATATAATTCACCCCTCCACTTT TRBJ1-6 - TRBV4-1 - 18
CSARPGTNEQYF TGCAGCGCCCGACCCGGGACTAACGAGCAGTACTTC TRBJ2-7 TRBD2 TRBV29-1 few 12
CASSEGRAETQYF TGTGCCAGCAGTGAAGGCCGGGCAGAGACCCAGTACTTC TRBJ2-5 - TRBV2 once 13
CASRTGPGEQYF TGTGCCAGCCGAACGGGCCCGGGCGAGCAGTACTTC TRBJ2-7 - TRBV27 - 12
CASSRNYGYTF TGTGCCAGCAGTAGGAACTATGGCTACACCTTC TRBJ1-2 - TRBV25-1 - 11
CSAQEGNQPQHF TGCAGCGCACAGGAGGGAAATCAGCCCCAGCATTTT TRBJ1-5 - TRBV29-1 - 12
CSVADTTYEQYF TGCAGCGTTGCGGACACCACCTACGAGCAGTACTTC TRBJ2-7 - TRBV29-1 - 12
CASSLGTSGRNEQFF TGTGCCAGCAGCCTTGGGACTAGCGGGAGGAATGAGCAGTTCTTC TRBJ2-1 TRBD2 TRBV4-2 - 15
CASSLIGDRVESQHF TGTGCCAGCAGCTTAATCGGGGACAGGGTTGAGTCCCAGCATTTT TRBJ1-5 TRBD1 TRBV7-9 - 15
CASSLGRRKQETQYF TGTGCCAGCAGCTTAGGTCGGCGGAAGCAAGAGACCCAGTACTTC TRBJ2-5 - TRBV7-9 - 15
CASSEPGGDSGNTIYF TGTGCCAGCAGCGAACCAGGGGGCGATTCTGGAAACACCATATATTTT TRBJ1-3 TRBD1 TRBV11-3 once 16